This TCR beta chain was observed in a study of shared clonotypes between healthy human individuals. The method was immunoSEQ multiplex PCR; TCRdb's version includes in-frame clones alone and lacks a portion of them. The sample includes some 2,000,000 clones, 85% to 95% of them seen just once. Notes on the study in general: Relative to clonotypes present in all four donors, those not shared had lower generation probabilities.

As to this clone: What it binds is unknown.

The source material was naive CD4+ T cells sorted from blood. Subset denoted: CD45RA+ positively selected. This receptor was taken from a man between 18 and 29 years old in good health.

CDR3 region: CASSPSGGQETQYF. CDR3 DNA: TGTGCCAGCAGTCCTAGCGGGGGGCAAGAGACCCAGTACTTC. The chain has TRBV25-1 and TRBJ2-5; 11 bases align to TRBD2. This CDR3 is 14 amino acids long. Germline V gene lookup returns CDR1 MGHDK and CDR2 SYGVNS. V lost 5 bases to trimming and J lost 2 bases; unmatched junction nucleotides: 1.